Sequencing of this TCR beta chain was carried out in a study of blood T cell repertoires in COVID-19. From germline, CDR1 is SGHRS and CDR2 YFSETQ. The CDR3 covers 15 residues. The ends lost 0 bases at V and 7 bases at J; junction bases unmatched: 4. The protocol was immunoSEQ multiplex PCR, while the TCRdb copy is restricted to in-frame clones and leaves out a portion. The sample holds around 120,000 clones, 90% seen once. The sample consisted of peripheral blood. The V call is TRBV5-1, the J call TRBJ1-6; TRBD1 matches at 7 bases. This clonotype was obtained from a human donor with active COVID-19. The donor label of this sample is uncertain. CDR3: CASSLEQGRNSPLHF. DNA of the CDR3: TGCGCCAGCAGCTTGGAACAGGGGCGGAATTCACCCCTCCACTTT.